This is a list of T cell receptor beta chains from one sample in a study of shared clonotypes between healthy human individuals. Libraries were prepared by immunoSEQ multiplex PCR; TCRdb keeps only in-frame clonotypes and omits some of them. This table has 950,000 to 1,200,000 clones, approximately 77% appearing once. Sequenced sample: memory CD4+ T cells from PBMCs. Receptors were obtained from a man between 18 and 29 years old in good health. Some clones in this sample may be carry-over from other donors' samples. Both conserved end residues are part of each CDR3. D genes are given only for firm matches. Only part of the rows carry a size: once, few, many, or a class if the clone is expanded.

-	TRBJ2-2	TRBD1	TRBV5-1	CASSDTQGAGIGELFF	TGCGCCAGCAGCGACACACAGGGGGCAGGGATCGGGGAGCTGTTTTTT
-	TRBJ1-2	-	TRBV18	CASSAGFDYGYTF	TGTGCCAGCTCTGCAGGGTTTGACTATGGCTACACCTTC
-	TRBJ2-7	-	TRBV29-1	CSVEGAGHPAYEQYF	TGCAGCGTTGAGGGGGCGGGACACCCCGCTTACGAGCAGTACTTC
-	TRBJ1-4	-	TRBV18	CASSPLHPRTATNEKLFF	TGTGCCAGCTCACCACTACATCCTCGGACAGCAACTAATGAAAAACTGTTTTTT
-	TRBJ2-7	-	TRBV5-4	CASRNGQGGTYEQYF	TGTGCCAGCAGAAACGGACAGGGAGGGACCTACGAGCAGTACTTC
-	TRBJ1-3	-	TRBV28	CASRSSGSPGNTIYF	TGTGCCAGCAGGAGCAGTGGCTCTCCTGGAAACACCATATATTTT
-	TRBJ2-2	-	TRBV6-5	CASTQGSGELFF	TGTGCCAGCACCCAGGGGTCCGGGGAGCTGTTTTTT
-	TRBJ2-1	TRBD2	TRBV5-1	CASSLTLAGDYNEQFF	TGCGCCAGCAGCTTGACCCTAGCGGGAGACTACAATGAGCAGTTCTTC
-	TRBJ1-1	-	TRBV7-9	CASSLVGPLNTEAFF	TGTGCCAGCAGCTTAGTAGGCCCGTTGAACACTGAAGCTTTCTTT
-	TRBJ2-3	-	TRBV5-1	CASSSDADTQYF	TGCGCCAGCAGCTCCGATGCAGATACGCAGTATTTT
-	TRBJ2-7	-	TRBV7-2	CASSQGPREQYF	TGTGCCAGCAGCCAAGGACCTCGGGAGCAGTACTTC
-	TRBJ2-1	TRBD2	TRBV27	CASSFALAGGRRGNEQFF	TGTGCCAGCAGTTTTGCACTAGCGGGAGGGCGTCGGGGGAATGAGCAGTTCTTC
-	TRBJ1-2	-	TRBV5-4	CASSFDRDYGYTF	TGTGCCAGCAGCTTCGACAGAGACTATGGCTACACCTTC
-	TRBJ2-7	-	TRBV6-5	CASRHSAGEQYF	TGTGCCAGCAGGCACTCGGCCGGGGAGCAGTACTTC
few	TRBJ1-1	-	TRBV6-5	CASSYRQGHTEAFF	TGTGCCAGCAGTTACCGGCAGGGCCACACTGAAGCTTTCTTT
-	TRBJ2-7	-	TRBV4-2	CASSQKKGLGYEQYF	TGTGCCAGCAGCCAAAAAAAAGGTCTCGGTTACGAGCAGTACTTC
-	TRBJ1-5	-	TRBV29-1	CSVGMGGDQPQHF	TGCAGCGTTGGTATGGGTGGGGATCAGCCCCAGCATTTT
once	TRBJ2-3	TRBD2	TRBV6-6	CASLAGVDTQYF	TGTGCCTCCCTAGCGGGAGTAGATACGCAGTATTTT
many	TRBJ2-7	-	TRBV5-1	CASSLGTGTLSYEQYF	TGCGCCAGCAGCTTGGGGACTGGGACACTCTCCTACGAGCAGTACTTC
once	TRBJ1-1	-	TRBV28	CASSFVGTEAFF	TGTGCCAGCAGTTTTGTTGGCACTGAAGCTTTCTTT
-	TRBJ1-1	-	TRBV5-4	CASSSQGRQLSNTEAFF	TGTGCCAGCAGCTCCCAGGGGCGGCAGCTTTCTAATACTGAAGCTTTCTTT
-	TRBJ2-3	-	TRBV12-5	CASGAGQHPSTDTQYF	TGTGCTAGTGGTGCCGGACAGCACCCTAGCACAGATACGCAGTATTTT
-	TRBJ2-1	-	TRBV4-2	CASSQGIGTYNEQFF	TGTGCCAGCAGCCAGGGTATAGGGACTTACAATGAGCAGTTCTTC
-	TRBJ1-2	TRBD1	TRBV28	CASSPTRTGGTYGYTF	TGTGCCAGCAGTCCAACCCGGACAGGGGGGACCTATGGCTACACCTTC
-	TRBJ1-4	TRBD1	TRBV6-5	CASRKQGQKLFF	TGTGCCAGCAGGAAACAGGGGCAAAAACTGTTTTTT
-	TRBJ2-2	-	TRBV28	CASNPRGRGGRAGELFF	TGTGCCAGCAATCCGCGGGGGCGGGGAGGTAGGGCCGGGGAGCTGTTTTTT
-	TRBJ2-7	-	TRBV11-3	CASSLDGGEYEQYF	TGTGCCAGCAGCTTAGATGGGGGCGAATACGAGCAGTACTTC
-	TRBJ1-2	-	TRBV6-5	CASSSDSDGYTF	TGTGCCAGCAGTTCCGATAGCGATGGCTACACCTTC
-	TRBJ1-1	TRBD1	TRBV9	CASSFDRDRGKDTEAFF	TGTGCCAGCAGCTTCGACCGGGACAGGGGAAAGGACACTGAAGCTTTCTTT
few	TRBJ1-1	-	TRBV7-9	CASSREMNTEAFF	TGTGCCAGCTCAAGGGAAATGAACACTGAAGCTTTCTTT
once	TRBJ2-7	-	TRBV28	CATRERAFYEQYF	TGTGCCACCCGGGAGCGGGCGTTCTACGAGCAGTACTTC
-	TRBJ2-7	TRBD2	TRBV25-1	CASSDATSAKQEQYF	TGTGCCAGCAGCGATGCGACTAGCGCCAAACAAGAGCAGTACTTC
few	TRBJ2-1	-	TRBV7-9	CASSLSNEQFF	TGTGCCAGCAGCTTATCCAATGAGCAGTTCTTC
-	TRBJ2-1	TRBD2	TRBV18	CASSPDSVAGGYRYNEQFF	TGTGCCAGCTCTCCCGACTCCGTAGCGGGAGGGTACAGATACAATGAGCAGTTCTTC
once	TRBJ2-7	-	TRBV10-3	CAISQGTYEQYF	TGTGCCATCAGCCAGGGAACCTACGAGCAGTACTTC
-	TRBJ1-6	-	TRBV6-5	CASSWVGMVVSPLHF	TGTGCCAGCAGTTGGGTTGGGATGGTGGTCTCACCCCTCCACTTT
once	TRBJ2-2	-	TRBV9	CASSKGPNTGELFF	TGTGCCAGCAGCAAGGGCCCGAACACCGGGGAGCTGTTTTTT
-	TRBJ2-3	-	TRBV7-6	CASSKRGPDTQYF	TGTGCCAGCAGCAAACGGGGGCCAGATACGCAGTATTTT
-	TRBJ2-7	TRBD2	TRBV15	CATSRDRGLAGVPYEQYF	TGTGCCACCAGCAGAGATCGGGGACTAGCGGGAGTCCCCTACGAGCAGTACTTC
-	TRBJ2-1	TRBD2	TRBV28	CASSFGLAGANEQFF	TGTGCCAGCAGTTTCGGGCTAGCGGGAGCCAATGAGCAGTTCTTC
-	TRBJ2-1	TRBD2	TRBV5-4	CASSVTSGRSYEQFF	TGTGCCAGCAGCGTGACTAGCGGGAGGTCCTATGAGCAGTTCTTC
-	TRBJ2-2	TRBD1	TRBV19	CASSPGQEGTGELFF	TGTGCCAGTAGCCCGGGACAGGAGGGGACCGGGGAGCTGTTTTTT
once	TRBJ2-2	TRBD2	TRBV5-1	CASSTGTSGYTGELFF	TGCGCCAGCAGTACGGGGACTAGCGGATACACCGGGGAGCTGTTTTTT